Listed here are 4 T cell receptor beta chains from one sample, sequenced in a study of T cells in Graves' hyperthyroidism and ophthalmopathy (dated by TCRdb to between 2018 and 2021). Library preparation was by multiplex PCR. Sequencing instrument: Illumina HiSeq 2000. The TCR beta CDR3 regions were amplified from the RNA transcripts. The first round of RT-PCR for the TCR CDR3 was performed with the HTBI primer set and the Qiagen OneStep RT-PCR kit. TCRdb reprocessing: public reads trimmed at Q25 with fastp, clones called with MiXCR, in-frame beta chains kept. Identical CDR3 proteins give one entry, which carries the most common genes and DNA. The sample includes about 380,000 distinct CDR3 sequences, with roughly 20% observed a single time. 35% to 45% of the sample comes from the top ten. Sequenced input: blood. Every receptor here comes from a man between 18 and 29 years old with Graves' ophthalmopathy.

This clonotype has just a few counts. The J gene is TRBJ2-5, the V gene TRBV5-1; TRBD2 matches at 7 bases. Germline V lookup: CDR1 SGHRS, CDR2 YFSETQ. This CDR3 spans 15 amino acids. Losses at the gene ends were 0 bases for V and 5 bases for J; bases not matched to a gene: 7. The CDR3 sequence is CASSLAGGAIETQYF. DNA of the CDR3: TGCGCCAGCAGCTTGGCGGGGGGAGCGATTGAGACCCAGTACTTC.

This clonotype was picked up many times. V gene TRBV6-1 combines with J gene TRBJ2-7; tentative D call: TRBD1 (5 bases). V was pared by 9 bases and J by 2 bases, with 20 bases between. CDR3 length: 15 amino acids. From germline, CDR1 is MNHNS and CDR2 SASEGT. CDR3 sequence reads: CASGRQRYHPYEQYF. CDR3 nucleotide sequence: TGTGCCAGTGGTCGACAGCGCTATCACCCCTACGAGCAGTACTTC.

This chain joins TRBV19 and TRBJ2-2, with D unclear. Germline V gene sequence: CDR1 LNHDA, CDR2 SQIVND (reference sequence). V lost 2 bases and J lost 6, with 7 bases in between. This CDR3 spans 13 amino acids. The CDR3 nucleotides are TGTGCCAGTAGTATAAATCAGGCCGGGGAGCTGTTTTTT. This sequence encodes CASSINQAGELFF.

This rearrangement joins TRBV5-8 to TRBJ2-6, with TRBD1 matching over 10 bases. The junction had 7 bases not matched to a gene; V was cut back by 5 bases and J by 8 bases. The CDR3 runs 15 residues. Looked up from germline, CDR1 is SGHTS and CDR2 is YDEGEE. The CDR3 loop is CASRSPGQGSNVLTF. CDR3 DNA: TGTGCCAGCAGATCCCCGGGACAGGGGTCCAACGTCCTGACTTTC.